The present T cell receptor beta chain was sequenced within a study of T-cell memory formation after mild COVID-19. Study at large: Clustering of TCRs was largely donor specific. Regarding the study as a whole: Contracting CD4+ clones lay largely in CM and EM, with CD8+ ones residing in EMRA. The pre-infection memory compartment contained some responding clones, suggesting cross-reactive memory joined.

Constant-segment-primed 5'RACE gave TCR alpha and TCR beta cDNA libraries with sample barcodes and UMIs. Via MiXCR, TCRdb re-called the 5' RACE reads, giving one row per CDR3 protein. The data hold some 210,000 distinct CDR3 sequences, with about 10% observed a single time. About this clonotype itself: Its matching antigen is unknown.

The specimen sequenced was PBMCs or a T cell subset sorted from them (not recorded which). The source of this sequence is a man younger than 30 who had mild COVID-19 (a few samples of this study predate the infection). Cell type and time point are not known.

CDR3 residues: CSARPGTEGEKLFF. CDR3 coding DNA: TGCAGTGCTAGGCCCGGGACCGAAGGGGAAAAACTGTTTTTT. The chain uses TRBV20-1 and TRBJ1-4; tentatively, D is TRBD1 (5 bases). In germline, CDR1 is DFQATT, CDR2 SNEGSKA (reference sequence). The CDR3 is 14 amino acids. V was shortened by 3 bases and J by 8 bases, with 16 bases between the two germline ends.